This T cell receptor (beta chain) was sequenced for a study of CD8 T cells in ankylosing spondylitis. Study findings and constraints: Made up of 7 to 9 highly homologous variants, a TCR beta motif appeared characteristic of ankylosing spondylitis blood.

This clonotype was recorded a few times. The antigen remains undetermined. For TCR beta, libraries came from quantitative 5'-RACE with molecular barcodes. TCRdb independently ran MiXCR on the 5' RACE reads; one entry per CDR3 protein. In the table there are about 360,000 distinct CDR3 sequences, 20% to 25% of which are singletons. V was clipped by 0 bases and J by 2 bases, with 8 bases between them. CDR1 is GTSNPN and CDR2 is SVGIG in the germline V gene (reference sequence). The CDR3 length is 13 residues. Sequencing was carried out using blood, either unsorted or a sorted T cell fraction (not recorded which). This chain links TRBV30 with TRBJ2-7; D ambiguous. The clonotype comes from a male donor with ankylosing spondylitis or in good health (not recorded which). CDR3 in DNA: TGTGCCTGGAGTGTGGGCAGTGCCTACGAGCAGTACTTC. It yields the protein CAWSVGSAYEQYF.